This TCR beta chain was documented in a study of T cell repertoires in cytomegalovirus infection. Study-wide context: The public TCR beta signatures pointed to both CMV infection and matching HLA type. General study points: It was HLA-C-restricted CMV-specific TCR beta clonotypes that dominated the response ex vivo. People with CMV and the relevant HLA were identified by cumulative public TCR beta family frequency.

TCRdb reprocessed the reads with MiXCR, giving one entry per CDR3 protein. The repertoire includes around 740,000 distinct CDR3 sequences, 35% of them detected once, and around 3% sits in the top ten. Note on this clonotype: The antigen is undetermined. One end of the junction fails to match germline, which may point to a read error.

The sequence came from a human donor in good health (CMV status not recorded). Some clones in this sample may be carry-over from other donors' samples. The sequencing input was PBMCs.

The CDR3 DNA is TGTGCCACCAGAGATTTGAATTTCGGCAGGGGTGGTCCAGATACGCAGTATTTT. It encodes CATRDLNFGRGGPDTQYF. This chain joins TRBV24-1 and TRBJ2-3; weak D call: TRBD1 (6 bases). CDR3 size: 18 residues. Germline V gene lookup returns CDR1 KGHDR and CDR2 SFDVKD.